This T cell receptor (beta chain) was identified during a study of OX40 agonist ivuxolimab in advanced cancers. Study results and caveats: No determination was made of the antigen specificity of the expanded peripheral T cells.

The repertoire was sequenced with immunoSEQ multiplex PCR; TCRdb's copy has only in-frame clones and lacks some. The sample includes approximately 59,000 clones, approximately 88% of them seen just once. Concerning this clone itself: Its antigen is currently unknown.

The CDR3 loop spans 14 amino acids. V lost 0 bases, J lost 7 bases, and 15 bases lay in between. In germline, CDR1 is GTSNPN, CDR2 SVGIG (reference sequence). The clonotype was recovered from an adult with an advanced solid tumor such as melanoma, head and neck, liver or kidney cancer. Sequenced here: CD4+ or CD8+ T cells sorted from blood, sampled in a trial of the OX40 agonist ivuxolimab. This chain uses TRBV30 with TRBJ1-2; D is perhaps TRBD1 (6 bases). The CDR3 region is CAWSVITGSAGYTF. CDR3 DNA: TGTGCCTGGAGTGTAATCACAGGGAGTGCTGGCTACACCTTC.